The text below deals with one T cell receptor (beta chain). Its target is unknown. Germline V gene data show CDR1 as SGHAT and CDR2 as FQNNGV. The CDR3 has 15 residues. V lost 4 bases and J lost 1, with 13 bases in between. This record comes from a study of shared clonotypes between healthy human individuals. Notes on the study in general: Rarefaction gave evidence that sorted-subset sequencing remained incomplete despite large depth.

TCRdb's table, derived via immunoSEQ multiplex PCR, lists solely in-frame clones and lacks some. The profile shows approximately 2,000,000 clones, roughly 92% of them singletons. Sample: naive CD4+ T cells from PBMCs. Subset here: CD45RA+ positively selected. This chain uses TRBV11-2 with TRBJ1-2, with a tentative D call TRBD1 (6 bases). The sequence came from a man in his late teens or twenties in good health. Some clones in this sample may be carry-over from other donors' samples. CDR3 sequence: CASSWTANINYGYTF. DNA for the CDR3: TGTGCCAGCAGCTGGACAGCTAATATTAACTATGGCTACACCTTC.